The next 16 T cell receptor beta chains were all read from a single sample in a study of blood T cells in healthy people across ages. With a J-beta primer mix and a sample-barcoded 5' primer, a second PCR ran roughly 6 to 12 cycles. TCRdb re-called the 5' RACE reads with MiXCR, one entry per CDR3 protein. The table has roughly 2 million distinct CDR3 sequences, roughly 49% seen once. The sample was blood. These TCRs come from a woman in her thirties or forties in good health.

The chain is built from TRBV10-3 and TRBJ2-3; 7 nucleotides align to TRBD1. CDR1 and CDR2 (germline): ENHRY, SYGVKD. The V gene end was trimmed by 1 base and the J gene end by 7 bases; junction bases not matched to a gene: 5. CDR3 size: 14 residues. The CDR3 spells CAISEFVGGNTQYF. The CDR3 DNA reads as TGTGCCATCAGTGAGTTTGTAGGGGGCAATACGCAGTATTTT.

The chain recombines TRBV28 with TRBJ2-1; possible D gene TRBD2, 5 bases. V lost 8 bases to trimming and J lost 7 bases, with 18 bases between them. Germline V gives CDR1 MDHEN, CDR2 SYDVKM. This CDR3 region has 14 residues. CDR3 nucleotides: TGTGCCAGCCTTTCACCCGGGATCGCGAATGAGCAGTTCTTC. Its protein product is CASLSPGIANEQFF.

The chain has TRBV4-3 and TRBJ1-2, with D maybe TRBD1 (6 bases). Looked up from germline, CDR1 is LGHNA and CDR2 is YSLEER. The V end was cut by 1 base, the J end by 4 bases, with 13 bases between. The CDR3 contains 15 residues. The CDR3 region is CASSQVREQGYGYTF. The DNA of the CDR3 is TGCGCCAGCAGCCAAGTTCGCGAACAGGGCTATGGCTACACCTTC.

The chain is built from TRBV20-1 and TRBJ2-3; TRBD2 matches at 8 bases. V shed 3 bases, J shed 7 bases, and the junction held 12 bases outside the gene matches. This CDR3 is 15 amino acids long. Per germline, CDR1 DFQATT and CDR2 SNEGSKA (reference sequence). The CDR3 region has the DNA TGCAGTGCTAGTCCGTTAGCGGGGAGGGTGAATACGCAGTATTTT. Its translation: CSASPLAGRVNTQYF.

The chain employs TRBV7-8 and TRBJ2-1; TRBD2 might be the D (5 bases). V lost 1 base and J 2 bases, leaving 15 bases between the germline ends. The CDR3 runs to 17 residues. Germline-derived CDR1 and CDR2 are SGHVS and FQNEAQ. CDR3 protein: CASSLDGNRPPYNEQFF. The CDR3 nucleotides are TGTGCCAGCAGCTTAGACGGGAACAGACCCCCCTACAATGAGCAGTTCTTC.

This sequence joins TRBV12-3 or TRBV12-4 and TRBJ1-2; D is unresolved. The CDR3 covers 14 residues. V lost 3 bases to trimming and J lost 0 bases, with 8 bases between them. CDR3 sequence: CASSFRRANYGYTF. The CDR3 bases are TGTGCCAGCAGTTTCAGGCGGGCTAACTATGGCTACACCTTC.

For this clonotype: Being one base from a much bigger clone, this may be a read error. The genes are TRBV28 and TRBJ1-2; maybe TRBD1 (5 bases). CDR1 and CDR2 (germline): MDHEN, SYDVKM. Trimming cost V 6 bases and J 0 bases, with 14 bases left between them. This CDR3 comprises 15 residues. This CDR3 reads CASRVRGPTNYGYTF. Here the CDR3 DNA reads TGTGCCAGCAGAGTAAGGGGACCCACTAACTATGGCTACACCTTC.

This chain uses TRBV6-4 with TRBJ2-5; TRBD2 matches 10 bases. Gene TRBJ2-3 matches the end of the DNA better, so the J call may be wrong. Per the germline V gene, CDR1 is MRHNA and CDR2 is SNTAGT. This CDR3 has 14 residues. The CDR3 here is CASSLTAGGFTQYF. The CDR3 region has the DNA TGTGCCAGCAGTTTAACAGCGGGGGGGTTTACGCAGTATTTT.

This clonotype was seen a handful of times. The chain employs TRBV10-3 and TRBJ2-4; D tentatively fits TRBD1 or TRBD2 (5 bases each). With 3 bases removed from V and 1 base from J, the gap between germline ends came to 16 bases. The CDR3 contains 17 residues. Per the germline V gene, CDR1 is ENHRY and CDR2 is SYGVKD. The CDR3: CAISDFPGTLAKNIQYF. The CDR3 region has the DNA TGTGCCATCAGTGACTTTCCCGGGACCCTGGCCAAAAACATTCAGTACTTC.

The genes are TRBV4-1 and TRBJ2-7; a possible D gene is TRBD1 (5 bases). The CDR3 consists of 15 residues. V lost 4 bases to trimming and J lost 2 bases, with 15 bases between them. Germline CDR1 reads MGHRA; CDR2 reads YSYEKL. This chain's CDR3 is CASSPTQTVPYEQYF. DNA for the CDR3: TGCGCCAGCAGCCCCACCCAGACAGTACCCTACGAGCAGTACTTC.

This clonotype appeared once. The genes are TRBV12-5 and TRBJ2-7, with 11 bases that match TRBD2. The CDR3 is made up of 16 amino acids. V lost 0 bases, J lost 7 bases, and 8 bases stayed unmatched. The V gene's germline CDR1 is LGHNT and CDR2 FRNRAP. Here the CDR3 reads CASGLVGLAGTNEQYF. CDR3 coding DNA: TGTGCTAGTGGTTTGGTAGGACTAGCGGGCACCAATGAGCAGTACTTC.

The sample holds a few counts of this clonotype. The chain recombines TRBV12-3 or TRBV12-4 with TRBJ1-1; D not certain. This CDR3 region has 14 residues. Between the trimmed V and J ends, which lost 5 bases and 2 bases, there was a span of 12 bases. CDR3 nucleotides: TGTGCCAGCAGTGATCAGGTTGCAAACACTGAAGCTTTCTTT. The encoded protein is CASSDQVANTEAFF.

The V and J genes are TRBV6-5 and TRBJ2-7; D might be TRBD1 or TRBD2, each matching 5 bases. The germline V gene encodes CDR1 MNHEY and CDR2 SVGAGI. This CDR3 spans 15 amino acids. Deletions cut 6 bases from V and 6 bases from J, with 21 bases between. Written as DNA, the CDR3 is TGTGCCAGCAGCATCATCTCCGGGGCTAGGGGCGAGCAGTACTTC. Its translation is CASSIISGARGEQYF.

The chain links TRBV20-1 to TRBJ2-2, with 12 bases aligning to TRBD2. After removal of 2 bases from V and 4 bases from J, the junction contained 11 bases not matched to a gene. CDR1 is DFQATT, CDR2 SNEGSKA, per germline (reference sequence). CDR3 length: 18 amino acids. CDR3 sequence (DNA): TGCAGTGCTAGAAGGCGGCTAGCGGGGGGGATGCTCACCGGGGAGCTGTTTTTT. Translated: CSARRRLAGGMLTGELFF.

The J gene is TRBJ2-7, the V gene TRBV6-1; 7 bases agree with TRBD1. V shed 6 bases, J shed 2 bases, and the junction held 10 bases outside the gene matches. Germline values: CDR1 MNHNS, CDR2 SASEGT. This CDR3 has 15 residues. The CDR3 DNA reads as TGTGCCAGCAGGGAGGCCCACACAGGGGCCTACGAGCAGTACTTC. Protein: CASREAHTGAYEQYF.

This clonotype was counted a few times. The chain uses TRBV5-1 and TRBJ2-1; 8 bases agree with TRBD2. Germline V gives CDR1 SGHRS, CDR2 YFSETQ. This CDR3 spans 15 amino acids. The J segment lost 6 bases and the V segment lost 0 bases, leaving 5 bases of the junction unmatched. Here the CDR3 DNA reads TGCGCCAGCAGCTTGGCCGGGGGGGGCCCCAATGAGCAGTTCTTC. Its translation is CASSLAGGGPNEQFF.